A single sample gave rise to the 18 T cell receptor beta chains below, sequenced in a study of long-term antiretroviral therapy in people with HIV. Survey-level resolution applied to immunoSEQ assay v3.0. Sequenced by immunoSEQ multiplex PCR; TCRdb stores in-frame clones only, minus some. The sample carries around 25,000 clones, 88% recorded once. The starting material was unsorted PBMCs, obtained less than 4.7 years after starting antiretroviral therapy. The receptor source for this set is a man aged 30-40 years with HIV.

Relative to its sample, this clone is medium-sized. CDR3 loop: CASSYSPGGGYTF. The CDR3 nucleotides are TGTGCCAGCAGTTACAGCCCAGGGGGTGGCTACACCTTC. This chain connects TRBV6-5 to TRBJ1-2; 7 bases map to TRBD1. This CDR3 has 13 residues. Looked up from germline, CDR1 is MNHEY and CDR2 is SVGAGI. The junction had 4 bases not matched to a gene; V was cut back by 2 bases and J by 7 bases.

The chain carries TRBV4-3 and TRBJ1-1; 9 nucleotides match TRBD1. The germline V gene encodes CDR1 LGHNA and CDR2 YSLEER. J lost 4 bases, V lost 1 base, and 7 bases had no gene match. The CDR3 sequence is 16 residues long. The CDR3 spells CASSQGVGQGITEAFF. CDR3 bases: TGCGCCAGCAGCCAAGGGGTGGGACAGGGTATCACTGAAGCTTTCTTT.

The DNA for the CDR3 is TGCGCCAGCAGCCAAGGCGCGGGGGGCACCGGGGAGCTGTTTTTT. It specifies CASSQGAGGTGELFF. The chain employs TRBV4-3 and TRBJ2-2, with 8 nucleotides matching TRBD2. Germline CDR1 reads LGHNA; CDR2 reads YSLEER. The CDR3 length is 15 residues. J gave up 4 bases and V 1 base, and 2 bases lay outside the gene matches.

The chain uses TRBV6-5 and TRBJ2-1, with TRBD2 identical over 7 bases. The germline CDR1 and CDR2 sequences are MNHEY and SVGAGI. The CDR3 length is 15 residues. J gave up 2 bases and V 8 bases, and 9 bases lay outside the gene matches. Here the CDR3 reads CASSRGGSAYNEQFF. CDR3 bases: TGTGCCAGCTCGAGGGGAGGGTCCGCCTACAATGAGCAGTTCTTC.

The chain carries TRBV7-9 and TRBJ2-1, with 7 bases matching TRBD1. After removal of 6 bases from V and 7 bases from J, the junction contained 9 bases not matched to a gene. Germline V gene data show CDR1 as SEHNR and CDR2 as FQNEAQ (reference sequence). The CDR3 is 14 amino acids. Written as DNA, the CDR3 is TGTGCCAGCAGAGCCTCAGGGGGAAGGAATGAGCAGTTCTTC. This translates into CASRASGGRNEQFF. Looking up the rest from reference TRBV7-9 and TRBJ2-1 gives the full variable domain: DTGVSQNPRHKITKRGQNVTFRCDPISEHNRLYWYRQTLGQGPEFLTYFQNEAQLEKSRLLSDRFSAERPKGSFSTLEIQRTEQGDSAMYLCASRASGGRNEQFFGPGTRLTVL.

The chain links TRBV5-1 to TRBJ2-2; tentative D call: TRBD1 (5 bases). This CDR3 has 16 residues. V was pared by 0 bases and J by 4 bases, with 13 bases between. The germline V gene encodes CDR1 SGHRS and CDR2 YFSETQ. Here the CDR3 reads CASSLVGEFGTGELFF. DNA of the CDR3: TGCGCCAGCAGCTTGGTAGGGGAATTCGGCACCGGGGAGCTGTTTTTT.

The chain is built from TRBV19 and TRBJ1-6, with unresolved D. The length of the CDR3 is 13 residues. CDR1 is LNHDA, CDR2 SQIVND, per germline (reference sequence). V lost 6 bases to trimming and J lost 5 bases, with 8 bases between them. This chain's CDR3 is CASRGSNNSPLHF. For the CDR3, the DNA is TGTGCCAGTAGGGGCAGCAATAATTCACCCCTCCACTTT.

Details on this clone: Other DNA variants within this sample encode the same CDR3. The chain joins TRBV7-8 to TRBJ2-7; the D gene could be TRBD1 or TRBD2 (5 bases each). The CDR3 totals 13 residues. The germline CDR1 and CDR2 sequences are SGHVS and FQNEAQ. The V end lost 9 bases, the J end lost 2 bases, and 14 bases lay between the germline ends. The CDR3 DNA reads TGTGCCAGTAGCGTTGGGGGTACCTACGAGCAGTACTTC. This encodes CASSVGGTYEQYF.

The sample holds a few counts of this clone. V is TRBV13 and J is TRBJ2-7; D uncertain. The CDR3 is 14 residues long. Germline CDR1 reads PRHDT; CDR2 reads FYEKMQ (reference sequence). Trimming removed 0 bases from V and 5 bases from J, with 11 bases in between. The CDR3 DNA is TGTGCCAGCAGCTTAGGCCTGTGGCGGAACGAGCAGTACTTC. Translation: CASSLGLWRNEQYF.

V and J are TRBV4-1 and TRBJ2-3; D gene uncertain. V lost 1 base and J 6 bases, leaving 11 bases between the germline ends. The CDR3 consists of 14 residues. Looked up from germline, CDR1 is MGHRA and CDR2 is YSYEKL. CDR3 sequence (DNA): TGCGCCAGCAGCCAAGTGGGCCTCTGGGATACGCAGTATTTT. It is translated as CASSQVGLWDTQYF.

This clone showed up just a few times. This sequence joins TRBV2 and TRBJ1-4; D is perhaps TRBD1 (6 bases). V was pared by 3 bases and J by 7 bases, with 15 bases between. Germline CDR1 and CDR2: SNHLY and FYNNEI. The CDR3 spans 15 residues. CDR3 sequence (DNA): TGTGCCAGCAGTGAGGGTGGGGGCGCGGGTGAAAAACTGTTTTTT. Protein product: CASSEGGGAGEKLFF.

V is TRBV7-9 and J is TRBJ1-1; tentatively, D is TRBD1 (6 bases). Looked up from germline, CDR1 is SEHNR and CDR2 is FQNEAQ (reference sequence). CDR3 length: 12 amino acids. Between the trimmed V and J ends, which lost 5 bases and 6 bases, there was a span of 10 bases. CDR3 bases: TGTGCCAGCAGCCCCGGGACACCTGAAGCTTTCTTT. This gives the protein CASSPGTPEAFF.

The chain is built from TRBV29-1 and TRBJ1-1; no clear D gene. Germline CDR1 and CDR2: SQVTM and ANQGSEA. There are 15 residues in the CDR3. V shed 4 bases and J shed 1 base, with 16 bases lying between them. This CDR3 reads CSVAEPDRTNTEAFF. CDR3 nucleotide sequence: TGCAGCGTTGCCGAGCCGGACCGAACGAACACTGAAGCTTTCTTT.

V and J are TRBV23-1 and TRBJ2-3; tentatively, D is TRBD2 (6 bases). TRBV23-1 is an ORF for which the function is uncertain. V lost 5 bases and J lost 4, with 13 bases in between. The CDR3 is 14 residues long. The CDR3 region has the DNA TGCGCCAGCAGTAAGGAGGAGGGCCCAGATACGCAGTATTTT. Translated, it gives CASSKEEGPDTQYF.

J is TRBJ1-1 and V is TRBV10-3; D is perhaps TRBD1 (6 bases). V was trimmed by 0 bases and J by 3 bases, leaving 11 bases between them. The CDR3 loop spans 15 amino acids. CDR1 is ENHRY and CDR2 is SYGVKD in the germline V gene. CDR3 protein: CAISESWTVDTEAFF. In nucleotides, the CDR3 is TGTGCCATCAGTGAGTCCTGGACAGTGGACACTGAAGCTTTCTTT.

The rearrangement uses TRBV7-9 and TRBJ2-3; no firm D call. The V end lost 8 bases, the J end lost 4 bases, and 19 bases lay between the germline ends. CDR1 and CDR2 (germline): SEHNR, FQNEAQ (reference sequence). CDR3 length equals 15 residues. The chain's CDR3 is CASRPPWIGPDTQYF. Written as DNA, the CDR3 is TGTGCCAGCCGCCCCCCGTGGATTGGCCCAGATACGCAGTATTTT.

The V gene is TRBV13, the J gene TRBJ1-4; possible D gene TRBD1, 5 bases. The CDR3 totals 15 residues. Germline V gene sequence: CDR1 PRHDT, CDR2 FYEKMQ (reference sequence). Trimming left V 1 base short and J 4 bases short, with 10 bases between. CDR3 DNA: TGTGCCAGCAGCTTAGCGCACAGGCTTAATGAAAAACTGTTTTTT. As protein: CASSLAHRLNEKLFF.

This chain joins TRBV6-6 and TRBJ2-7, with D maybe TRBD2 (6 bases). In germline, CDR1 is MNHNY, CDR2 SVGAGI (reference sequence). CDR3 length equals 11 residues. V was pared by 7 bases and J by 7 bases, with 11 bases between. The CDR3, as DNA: TGTGCCAGCACCCGTGGGGGGGAGCAGTACTTC. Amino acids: CASTRGGEQYF.